A selection of T cell receptor beta chains follows, all from one sample in a study of long-term antiretroviral therapy in people with HIV. The method was immunoSEQ multiplex PCR; TCRdb's version includes in-frame clones alone and lacks a portion of them. This sample yields over 35,000 clones, of which 80% are seen a single time; roughly 6% belongs to the top ten. The sample in question was unsorted PBMCs, obtained 3.4 years after starting antiretroviral therapy. Receptors were obtained from a man under 40 with HIV. Both conserved end residues are part of each CDR3. The D gene is left open where the match is weak. Some rows mark clone size as missing; the rest say once, few, many or name a class of expanded clone.

j_gene | abundance | d_gene | v_gene | CDR3nt | CDR3aa
TRBJ2-3 | - | - | TRBV4-1 | TGCGCCAGCGGGCAGGACGTCTTGGGGCAGTATTTT | CASGQDVLGQYF
TRBJ2-5 | - | TRBD1 | TRBV2 | TGTGCCAGCGGAAGACAGGGGACGTCTGAGACCCAGTACTTC | CASGRQGTSETQYF
TRBJ1-2 | - | - | TRBV27 | TGTGCCAGCCGGGACACCGGGGGAAACTATGGCTACACCTTC | CASRDTGGNYGYTF
TRBJ2-6 | - | TRBD2 | TRBV30 | TGTGCCTGGACGCCCGGGGGGTTCTCTGGGGCCAACGTCCTGACTTTC | CAWTPGGFSGANVLTF
TRBJ1-5 | - | TRBD1 | TRBV2 | TGTGCCAGCAGACTCACAGGGGGCAATCAGCCCCAGCATTTT | CASRLTGGNQPQHF
TRBJ2-5 | - | - | TRBV7-8 | TGTGCCAGCAGCTTAGCTTTGGCAGCACAAGAGACCCAGTACTTC | CASSLALAAQETQYF
TRBJ1-4 | - | - | TRBV6-6 | TGTGCCAGCAGTTACGGCCGTGGCGCTAATGAAAAACTGTTTTTT | CASSYGRGANEKLFF
TRBJ2-2 | - | - | TRBV5-6 | TGTGCCAGCAGTACCGGGATCAACACCGGGGAGCTGTTTTTT | CASSTGINTGELFF
TRBJ2-5 | - | TRBD2 | TRBV29-1 | TGCAGCGTTGCCTTACTAGCGGGAGGCATGTACCAAGAGACCCAGTACTTC | CSVALLAGGMYQETQYF
TRBJ2-1 | - | - | TRBV7-9 | TGTGCCAGCAGCTTAGGGCTAGTTCAGGGCAATGAGCAGTTCTTC | CASSLGLVQGNEQFF
TRBJ1-1 | - | - | TRBV27 | TGTGCCAGCAGTCCCAACTTAAGACCGGGGAACACTGAAGCTTTCTTT | CASSPNLRPGNTEAFF
TRBJ2-3 | - | - | TRBV6-6 | TGTGCCAGCAGTTACTCGAAGGCGTATAGCACAGATACGCAGTATTTT | CASSYSKAYSTDTQYF
TRBJ2-3 | - | TRBD1 | TRBV27 | TGTGCCAGCAGTTTAGGGACAGGGACAGATACGCAGTATTTT | CASSLGTGTDTQYF
TRBJ2-1 | - | TRBD1 | TRBV5-4 | TGTGCCAGCAGCCCCCAGGGGACAGGGGGCAATGAGCAGTTCTTC | CASSPQGTGGNEQFF
TRBJ2-3 | - | - | TRBV19 | TGTGCCAGTACTCGACAGCACACAGATACGCAGTATTTT | CASTRQHTDTQYF
TRBJ1-1 | - | - | TRBV9 | TGTGCCAGCAGCGTGGGGGACACTGAAGCTTTCTTT | CASSVGDTEAFF
TRBJ1-5 | - | - | TRBV7-9 | TGTGCCAGCAGCTTGGAACAGGGTGAGCAGCCCCAGCATTTT | CASSLEQGEQPQHF
TRBJ1-1 | - | - | TRBV28 | TGTGCCAGCAGTTTCTGGGGTACTGAAGCTTTCTTT | CASSFWGTEAFF
TRBJ2-2 | - | - | TRBV28 | TGTGCCAGCAGTTTATATAGCGGAGAGGGGCTGTTTTTT | CASSLYSGEGLFF
TRBJ2-7 | - | - | TRBV5-5 | TGTGCCAGCAGCTTGCCTCCCCCGGCCTACGAGCAGTACTTC | CASSLPPPAYEQYF
TRBJ2-7 | once | - | TRBV13 | TGTGCCAGCAGCTTAAGACTTACCTACGAGCAGTACTTC | CASSLRLTYEQYF
TRBJ2-5 | few | TRBD1 | TRBV27 | TGTGCCAGCAGGGGACAGGAAGAGACCCAGTACTTC | CASRGQEETQYF